This T cell receptor (beta chain) comes out of a study of T cells in Graves' hyperthyroidism and ophthalmopathy. Study-wide points: Most thyroid clonotypes with frequency above 0.001 were detected in blood. Model-based prediction identified ophthalmopathy a median around 6.5 months prior to its onset.

This clonotype was recorded at least ten times. As yet, its antigen is unknown. Amplification targeted TCR beta CDR3 regions from RNA transcripts. The HTBI primer set served for first-round RT-PCR of the TCR CDR3. TCRdb re-derived calls from the multiplex PCR reads in MiXCR, one entry per CDR3 protein. The data show 600,000 to 850,000 distinct CDR3 sequences, roughly a sixth seen once. The CDR3 loop spans 14 amino acids. V gave up 7 bases and J gave up 5 bases; unmatched junction bases: 9. The sequencing sample was made of blood. The receptor was derived from a woman aged 50 to 60 with Graves' hyperthyroidism that later progressed to Graves' ophthalmopathy. The genes are TRBV12-3 or TRBV12-4 and TRBJ2-5; 8 bases align to TRBD1. CDR3 coding DNA: TGTGCCAGCATTGTGACAGGGGCCAGGGAGACCCAGTACTTC. It translates to CASIVTGARETQYF.